The 13 T cell receptor beta chains reported below all come from one sample, sequenced in a study of beta chain features in type 1 diabetes. cDNA synthesis used the whole RNA isolate, giving expressed TCRB sequences. Data came from immunoSEQ multiplex PCR; TCRdb stores just in-frame clones and leaves some out. The profile covers hundreds of thousands of clones, with about 29% appearing a single time and around 0.065% taken by the ten largest. Source material: naive CD4+ T cells from blood. These receptors all come from a man between 18 and 35 years old in good health.

V usage is TRBV7-2 and J usage is TRBJ1-2; D is uncertain. The CDR3 runs 13 residues. Germline V gene lookup returns CDR1 SGHTA and CDR2 FQGNSA. The V gene lost 3 bases and the J gene lost 1 base, with 6 bases spanning the gap. CDR3 coding DNA: TGTGCCAGCAGCTTTAGGCTTAACTATGGCTACACCTTC. Its protein is CASSFRLNYGYTF.

V is TRBV18 and J is TRBJ1-1, with no clear D. The V gene lost 6 bases and the J gene lost 5 bases, with 16 bases spanning the gap. The CDR3 runs 14 residues. CDR1 and CDR2 (germline): KGHSH, LQKENI. The CDR3 DNA sequence: TGTGCCAGCTCTTACGATCGTGTTGTAACTGAAGCTTTCTTT. Translation: CASSYDRVVTEAFF.

CDR3 region: CASSSQGDEQYF. DNA of the CDR3: TGTGCCAGCAGCTCGCAGGGTGACGAGCAGTACTTC. The chain recombines TRBV7-9 with TRBJ2-7; D possibly corresponds to TRBD1 (5 bases). This CDR3 comprises 12 residues. V was shortened by 4 bases and J by 5 bases, with 9 bases between the two germline ends. Looked up from germline, CDR1 is SEHNR and CDR2 is FQNEAQ (reference sequence). Using reference TRBV7-9 and TRBJ2-7 for the parts outside the CDR3, the full variable domain is DTGVSQNPRHKITKRGQNVTFRCDPISEHNRLYWYRQTLGQGPEFLTYFQNEAQLEKSRLLSDRFSAERPKGSFSTLEIQRTEQGDSAMYLCASSSQGDEQYFGPGTRLTVT.

This clone occurred a few times. The rearrangement joins TRBV10-3 to TRBJ2-5; TRBD1 matches at 7 bases. V gave up 4 bases and J gave up 4 bases; unmatched junction bases: 0. This CDR3 comprises 12 residues. Looked up from germline, CDR1 is ENHRY and CDR2 is SYGVKD. The CDR3 nucleotides are TGTGCCATCAGTGCAGGGGGAGAGACCCAGTACTTC. Translating it yields CAISAGGETQYF.

The sample holds a few counts of this clone. The V gene is TRBV5-1, the J gene TRBJ2-1, with 8 bases matching TRBD2. CDR3 length: 16 residues. Germline V lookup: CDR1 SGHRS, CDR2 YFSETQ. The V segment lost 2 bases and the J segment 4 bases; nucleotides outside the gene matches: 8. CDR3 coding DNA: TGCGCCAGCAGCTTTACCGGGACTAGAGGGTACAATGAGCAGTTCTTC. Its protein is CASSFTGTRGYNEQFF.

V is TRBV7-9 and J is TRBJ2-7; D may be TRBD2 (6 bases). Trimming removed 3 bases at V and 3 bases at J, with 9 bases between. CDR1 SEHNR and CDR2 FQNEAQ come from the germline V gene (reference sequence). This CDR3 is built from 13 residues. In nucleotides, the CDR3 is TGTGCCAGCAGCTTGCGGGGCGTCTACGAGCAGTACTTC. Its translation is CASSLRGVYEQYF.

This clone turned up a few times. The V and J genes are TRBV29-1 and TRBJ1-1; tentatively, D is TRBD1 (6 bases). The CDR3 extends over 12 amino acids. Trimming shortened V by 6 bases and J by 1 base, and 9 bases separated the two germline ends. CDR1 and CDR2 (germline): SQVTM, ANQGSEA. In DNA form, the CDR3 reads TGCAGCGTCGGACAGAGGAACACTGAAGCTTTCTTT. Translation: CSVGQRNTEAFF.

The chain joins TRBV14 to TRBJ2-3; TRBD1 matches at 9 bases. Germline assignment: CDR1 SGHDN and CDR2 FVKESK. This CDR3 has 15 amino acids. Unmatched junction bases numbered 2, after V lost 3 bases and J lost 1 base. CDR3 in amino acids: CASSHRDRGTDTQYF. In nucleotides, the CDR3 is TGTGCCAGCAGCCACCGGGACAGGGGCACAGATACGCAGTATTTT.

This chain connects TRBV28 to TRBJ2-2; 8 nucleotides agree with TRBD2. V was pared by 7 bases and J by 1 base, with 23 bases of the junction left unmatched. Germline CDR1 and CDR2: MDHEN and SYDVKM. The CDR3 covers 21 residues. This CDR3 reads CASTLGLWTSSSTENTGELFF. CDR3 DNA sequence: TGTGCCAGCACCCTAGGACTTTGGACTAGCTCATCGACCGAGAACACCGGGGAGCTGTTTTTT. The variable domain in full, completed from reference TRBV28 and TRBJ2-2, reads DVKVTQSSRYLVKRTGEKVFLECVQDMDHENMFWYRQDPGLGLRLIYFSYDVKMKEKGDIPEGYSVSREKKERFSLILESASTNQTSMYLCASTLGLWTSSSTENTGELFFGEGSRLTVL.

The chain carries TRBV7-2 and TRBJ2-1; no definite D call. V gave up 1 base and J gave up 4 bases, with 14 bases separating them. Germline V gene lookup returns CDR1 SGHTA and CDR2 FQGNSA. The CDR3 spans 16 residues. The CDR3, as DNA: TGTGCCAGCAGCTTAGTTCAGCGTGTGTGGTACAATGAGCAGTTCTTC. Encoded protein: CASSLVQRVWYNEQFF.

The chain links TRBV30 to TRBJ1-5; D unclear. Germline assignment: CDR1 GTSNPN and CDR2 SVGIG (reference sequence). V was shortened by 1 base and J by 7 bases, with 11 bases between the two germline ends. This CDR3 comprises 13 residues. CDR3 coding DNA: TGTGCCTGGAGTGATGGATTCGGACAGCCCCAGCATTTT. Its translation: CAWSDGFGQPQHF.

The chain links TRBV5-1 to TRBJ2-7, with D possibly matching TRBD2 (5 bases). This CDR3 contains 14 residues. V was pared by 3 bases and J by 3 bases, with 13 bases between. The germline V gene encodes CDR1 SGHRS and CDR2 YFSETQ. CDR3 sequence (DNA): TGCGCCAGCAGCTCCAGCGGAGCCAACTACGAGCAGTACTTC. Amino acids: CASSSSGANYEQYF. The whole variable domain, remainder taken from reference TRBV5-1 and TRBJ2-7, is KAGVTQTPRYLIKTRGQQVTLSCSPISGHRSVSWYQQTPGQGLQFLFEYFSETQRNKGNFPGRFSGRQFSNSRSEMNVSTLELGDSALYLCASSSSGANYEQYFGPGTRLTVT.

This clone has only a few counts. The chain couples TRBV7-8 to TRBJ2-1; maybe TRBD2 (6 bases). V lost 0 bases and J lost 10, with 13 bases in between. The CDR3 runs 14 residues. Germline assignment: CDR1 SGHVS and CDR2 FQNEAQ. CDR3 nucleotide sequence: TGTGCCAGCAGCTTAGCTGAGGTTAGCGGAGAGCAGTTCTTC. This encodes CASSLAEVSGEQFF.